The sequence of this TCR beta chain was determined in a study of CXCR4 blockade with PD-1 therapy in pancreatic cancer. Notes on the study in general: Antigen-specificity overlap of convergent dominant clones remained unconfirmed.

The CDR3 length is 17 residues. After removal of 3 bases from V and 3 bases from J, the junction contained 13 bases not matched to a gene. Germline loops: CDR1 SGHVT, CDR2 SQSDAQ. Repertoires were generated with immunoSEQ multiplex PCR, while TCRdb's copy carries only in-frame clones and drops some. This sample yields around 5,300 clones, of which roughly 53% are seen a single time; roughly 6.5% belongs to the top ten. Patients who provided the archived tumor blocks had not received neoadjuvant therapy before surgery. Details on this clone: Antigen: not known.

The sample comprised tumor tissue. The clonotype originates from a human donor with pancreatic ductal adenocarcinoma. V is TRBV7-4 and J is TRBJ2-7, with 8 bases identical to TRBD2. The CDR3 nucleotides read TGTGCCAGCAGCTTGGATGGCGGCGGGAGGCATATCTACGAGCAGTACTTC. It translates to CASSLDGGGRHIYEQYF.